A selection of T cell receptor beta chains follows, all from one sample in a study of T cells after posttransplantation cyclophosphamide. Assay: immunoSEQ multiplex PCR; the TCRdb copy retains only in-frame clones and omits some. Singletons are absent from the sample, which has about 38,000 clones. The source material was PBMCs. The source is a man aged 25 to 40 in good health and a related stem cell transplant donor. Each CDR3 is given with its conserved first and last residue. The order of the fields is clone size, CDR3 length, J gene, V gene, D gene, CDR3 DNA, CDR3 protein. The D gene is left open where the match is weak. The size of a clone is reported for some rows only, either as once, few or many, or as a class for expanded clones.

clone_size: few; cdr3_length: 11; j_call: TRBJ1-1; v_call: TRBV20-1; d_call: NA; cdr3_nt: TGCAGCATGCTACTTAACACTGAAGCTTTCTTT; cdr3_aa: CSMLLNTEAFF
clone_size: many; cdr3_length: 14; j_call: TRBJ1-2; v_call: TRBV4-2; d_call: TRBD1; cdr3_nt: TGTGCCAGCAGCCAAGGACAGGGTCCCTATGGCTACACCTTC; cdr3_aa: CASSQGQGPYGYTF
clone_size: many; cdr3_length: 14; j_call: TRBJ1-1; v_call: TRBV5-1; d_call: NA; cdr3_nt: TGCGCCAGCAGCTTGAACGCAGTGGCGGGTGAAGCTTTCTTT; cdr3_aa: CASSLNAVAGEAFF
clone_size: many; cdr3_length: 14; j_call: TRBJ2-3; v_call: TRBV25-1; d_call: TRBD2; cdr3_nt: TGTGCCAGCAGCACGGGACTAGCCGAAGATACGCAGTATTTT; cdr3_aa: CASSTGLAEDTQYF
clone_size: NA; cdr3_length: 13; j_call: TRBJ1-2; v_call: TRBV12-3/TRBV12-4; d_call: NA; cdr3_nt: TGTGCCAGCAGTTTTACAGGAGACTATGGCTACACCTTC; cdr3_aa: CASSFTGDYGYTF
clone_size: many; cdr3_length: 13; j_call: TRBJ1-2; v_call: TRBV6-5; d_call: NA; cdr3_nt: TGTGCCAGCAGGCCTGTGGGGCTAGGCGACTACACCTTC; cdr3_aa: CASRPVGLGDYTF
clone_size: NA; cdr3_length: 15; j_call: TRBJ1-2; v_call: TRBV9; d_call: NA; cdr3_nt: TGTGCCAGCAGCGTACAGGGGCGAACTAACTATGGCTACACCTTC; cdr3_aa: CASSVQGRTNYGYTF
clone_size: NA; cdr3_length: 13; j_call: TRBJ2-3; v_call: TRBV6-5; d_call: NA; cdr3_nt: TGTGCCAGCAAAATAGTGGGCGTAGATACGCAGTATTTT; cdr3_aa: CASKIVGVDTQYF
clone_size: NA; cdr3_length: 14; j_call: TRBJ2-6; v_call: TRBV15; d_call: NA; cdr3_nt: TGTGCCACCGGTAGGGGGAGTGGGGCCAACGTCCTGACTTTC; cdr3_aa: CATGRGSGANVLTF
clone_size: many; cdr3_length: 16; j_call: TRBJ2-7; v_call: TRBV7-2; d_call: NA; cdr3_nt: TGTGCCAGCAGCTTAGGAGTTAGGGCAGTCACCTACGAGCAGTACTTC; cdr3_aa: CASSLGVRAVTYEQYF
clone_size: many; cdr3_length: 13; j_call: TRBJ1-2; v_call: TRBV27; d_call: NA; cdr3_nt: TGTGCCAGCAGTTTAAACAGGGAGCATGGCTACACCTTC; cdr3_aa: CASSLNREHGYTF
clone_size: NA; cdr3_length: 15; j_call: TRBJ2-5; v_call: TRBV9; d_call: TRBD2; cdr3_nt: TGTGCCAGCAGCGGCGCCGGGGGGAGAGCAGAGACCCAGTACTTC; cdr3_aa: CASSGAGGRAETQYF
clone_size: many; cdr3_length: 14; j_call: TRBJ2-2; v_call: TRBV10-3; d_call: TRBD1; cdr3_nt: TGTGCCATCAGCAGGGGGCTGGACACCGGGGAGCTGTTTTTT; cdr3_aa: CAISRGLDTGELFF
clone_size: few; cdr3_length: 17; j_call: TRBJ2-5; v_call: TRBV11-2; d_call: TRBD1; cdr3_nt: TGTGCCAGCAGCTGGAGGACAGGGACAGCAACAAGGGGGGCCCAGTACTTC; cdr3_aa: CASSWRTGTATRGAQYF
clone_size: many; cdr3_length: 15; j_call: TRBJ1-6; v_call: TRBV19; d_call: TRBD1; cdr3_nt: TGTGCCAGTAGTATTAGGCAGGGGGCGTTATCACCCCTCCACTTT; cdr3_aa: CASSIRQGALSPLHF
clone_size: many; cdr3_length: 14; j_call: TRBJ2-7; v_call: TRBV5-1; d_call: NA; cdr3_nt: TGCGCCAGCAGCTTGGCGGCAGGGGCCTACGAGCAGTACTTC; cdr3_aa: CASSLAAGAYEQYF
clone_size: many; cdr3_length: 14; j_call: TRBJ2-5; v_call: TRBV28; d_call: NA; cdr3_nt: TGTGCCAGCAGTTTGGGGTCAGGGGTTGAGACCCAGTACTTC; cdr3_aa: CASSLGSGVETQYF
clone_size: NA; cdr3_length: 16; j_call: TRBJ2-5; v_call: TRBV5-1; d_call: TRBD2; cdr3_nt: TGCGCCAGCAGCTTGAATGGAGCGGGGAGGCAAGAGACCCAGTACTTC; cdr3_aa: CASSLNGAGRQETQYF
clone_size: many; cdr3_length: 16; j_call: TRBJ2-1; v_call: TRBV4-1; d_call: TRBD2; cdr3_nt: TGCGCCAGCAGCCTTCTAACTAGCGGGGGGGCCGATGAGCAGTTCTTC; cdr3_aa: CASSLLTSGGADEQFF
clone_size: many; cdr3_length: 15; j_call: TRBJ2-3; v_call: TRBV5-1; d_call: TRBD2; cdr3_nt: TGCGCCAGCAGCTTGGCTAGCGGGGAAGTAGATACGCAGTATTTT; cdr3_aa: CASSLASGEVDTQYF
clone_size: many; cdr3_length: 15; j_call: TRBJ2-3; v_call: TRBV10-3; d_call: TRBD2; cdr3_nt: TGTGCCATCCAAGGGAGCGGGGGTAACACAGATACGCAGTATTTT; cdr3_aa: CAIQGSGGNTDTQYF